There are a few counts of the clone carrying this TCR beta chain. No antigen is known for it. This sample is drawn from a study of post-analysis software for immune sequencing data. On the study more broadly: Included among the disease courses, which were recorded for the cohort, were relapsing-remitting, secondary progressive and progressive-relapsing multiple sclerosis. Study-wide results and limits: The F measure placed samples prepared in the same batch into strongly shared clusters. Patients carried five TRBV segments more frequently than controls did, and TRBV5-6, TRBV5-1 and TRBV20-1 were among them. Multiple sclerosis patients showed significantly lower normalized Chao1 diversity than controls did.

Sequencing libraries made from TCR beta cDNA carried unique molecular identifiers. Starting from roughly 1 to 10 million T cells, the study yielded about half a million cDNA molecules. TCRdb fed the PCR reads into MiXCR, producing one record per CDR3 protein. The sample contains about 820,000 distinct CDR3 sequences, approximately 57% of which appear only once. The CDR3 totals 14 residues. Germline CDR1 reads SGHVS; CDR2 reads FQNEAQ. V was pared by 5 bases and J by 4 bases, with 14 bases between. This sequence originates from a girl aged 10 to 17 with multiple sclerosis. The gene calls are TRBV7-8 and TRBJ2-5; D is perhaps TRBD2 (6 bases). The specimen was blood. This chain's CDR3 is CASSRPGTSETQYF. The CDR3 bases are TGTGCCAGCAGCCGACCCGGGACTTCAGAGACCCAGTACTTC.